This T cell receptor (beta chain) was obtained from a study of cytotoxic CD8 clonotypes in ibrutinib-treated CLL. Sequenced by immunoSEQ multiplex PCR; TCRdb stores in-frame clones only, minus some. The sample carries 35,000 to 40,000 clones, 49% recorded once. The source of this sequence is a human donor with chronic lymphocytic leukemia. Sequences were derived from PBMCs, sampled before ibrutinib treatment.

The CDR3 bases are TGTGCCAGCAGCCGTAAAAGGTACGAGCAGTACTTC. Translated: CASSRKRYEQYF. The genes are TRBV13 and TRBJ2-7, with D unclear. CDR1 PRHDT and CDR2 FYEKMQ come from the germline V gene (reference sequence). CDR3 length equals 12 residues. The V end was cut by 5 bases, the J end by 4 bases, with 9 bases between.